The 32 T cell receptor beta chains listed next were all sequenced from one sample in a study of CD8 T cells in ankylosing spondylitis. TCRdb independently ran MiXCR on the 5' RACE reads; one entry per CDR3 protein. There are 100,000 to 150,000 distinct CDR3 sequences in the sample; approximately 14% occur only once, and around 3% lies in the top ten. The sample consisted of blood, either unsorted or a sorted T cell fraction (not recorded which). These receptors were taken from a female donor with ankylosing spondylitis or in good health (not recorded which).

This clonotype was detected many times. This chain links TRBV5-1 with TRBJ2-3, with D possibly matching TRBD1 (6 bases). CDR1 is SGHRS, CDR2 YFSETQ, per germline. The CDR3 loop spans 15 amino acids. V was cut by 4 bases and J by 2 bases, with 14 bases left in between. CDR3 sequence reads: CASSIGQTVTDTQYF. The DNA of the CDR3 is TGCGCCAGCAGCATTGGACAGACCGTCACAGATACGCAGTATTTT.

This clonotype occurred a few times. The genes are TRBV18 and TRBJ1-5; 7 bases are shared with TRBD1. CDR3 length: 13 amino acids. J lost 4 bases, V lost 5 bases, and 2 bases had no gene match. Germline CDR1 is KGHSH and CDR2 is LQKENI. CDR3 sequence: CASSAQGNQPQHF. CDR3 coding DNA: TGTGCCAGCTCAGCACAGGGGAATCAGCCCCAGCATTTT.

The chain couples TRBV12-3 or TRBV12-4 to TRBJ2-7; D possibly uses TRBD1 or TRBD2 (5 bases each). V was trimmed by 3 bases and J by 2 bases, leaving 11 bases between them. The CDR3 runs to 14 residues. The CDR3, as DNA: TGTGCCAGCAGTTTTATGAGGGGAGCCTACGAGCAGTACTTC. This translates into CASSFMRGAYEQYF.

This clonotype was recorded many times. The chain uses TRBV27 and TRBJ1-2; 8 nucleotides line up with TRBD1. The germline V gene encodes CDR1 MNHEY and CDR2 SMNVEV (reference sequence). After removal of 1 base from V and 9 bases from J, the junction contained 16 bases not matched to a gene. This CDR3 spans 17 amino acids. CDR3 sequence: CASSLFGGGQGAYRYTF. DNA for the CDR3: TGTGCCAGCAGTTTATTCGGGGGCGGACAGGGAGCGTATCGCTACACCTTC.

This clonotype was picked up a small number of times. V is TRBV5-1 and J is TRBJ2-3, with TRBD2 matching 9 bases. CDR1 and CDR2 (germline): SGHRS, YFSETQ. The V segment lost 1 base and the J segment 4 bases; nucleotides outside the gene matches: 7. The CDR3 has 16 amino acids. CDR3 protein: CASSLYSGGLADTQYF. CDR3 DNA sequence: TGCGCCAGCAGCTTGTACAGCGGGGGGCTTGCAGATACGCAGTATTTT.

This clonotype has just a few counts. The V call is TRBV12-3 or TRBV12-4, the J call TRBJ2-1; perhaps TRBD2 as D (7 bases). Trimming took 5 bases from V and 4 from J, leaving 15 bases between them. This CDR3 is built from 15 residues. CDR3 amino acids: CASSLQGGGYNEQFF. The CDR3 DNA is TGTGCCAGCAGTCTACAGGGAGGGGGGTACAATGAGCAGTTCTTC.

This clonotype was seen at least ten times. In DNA form, the CDR3 reads TGTGCCAGCAGCCGAAGTGGTGGCTACACCTTC. Protein: CASSRSGGYTF. V and J are TRBV12-3 or TRBV12-4 and TRBJ1-2, with no clear D. V shed 6 bases and J shed 7 bases, with 9 bases lying between them. The CDR3 length is 11 residues.

CDR3 coding DNA: TGCAGCGTTGCATTGGTCGGCTGGCGGGATACGCAGTATTTT. This sequence encodes CSVALVGWRDTQYF. The chain combines TRBV29-1 with TRBJ2-3; D gene unclear. This CDR3 region has 14 residues. Trimming cost V 4 bases and J 6 bases, with 17 bases left between them. Germline CDR1 reads SQVTM; CDR2 reads ANQGSEA.

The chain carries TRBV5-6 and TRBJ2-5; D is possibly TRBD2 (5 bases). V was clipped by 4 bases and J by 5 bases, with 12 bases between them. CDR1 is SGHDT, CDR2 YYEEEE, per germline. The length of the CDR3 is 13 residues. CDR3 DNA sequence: TGTGCCAGCAGCACCGACTACTTCGAGACCCAGTACTTC. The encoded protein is CASSTDYFETQYF.

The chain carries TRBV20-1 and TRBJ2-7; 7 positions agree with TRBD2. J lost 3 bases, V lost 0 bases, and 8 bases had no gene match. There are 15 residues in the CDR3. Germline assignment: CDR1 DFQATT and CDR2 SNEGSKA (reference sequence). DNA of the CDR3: TGCAGTGCTAGAGATCTGGGAGGGTCCAGCTACGAGCAGTACTTC. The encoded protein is CSARDLGGSSYEQYF.

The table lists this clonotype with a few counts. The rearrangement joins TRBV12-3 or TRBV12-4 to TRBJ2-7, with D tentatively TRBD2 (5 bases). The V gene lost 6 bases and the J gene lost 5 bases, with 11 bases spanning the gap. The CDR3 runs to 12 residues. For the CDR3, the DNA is TGTGCCAGCAGACGACGGACTGACGAGCAGTACTTC. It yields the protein CASRRRTDEQYF.

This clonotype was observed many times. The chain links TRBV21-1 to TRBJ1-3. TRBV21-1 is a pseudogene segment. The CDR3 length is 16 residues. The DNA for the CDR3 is TGTGCCAGCAGCAAAGCGAGGACTTGTAATGGAAACACCATATATTTT. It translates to CASSKARTCNGNTIYF.

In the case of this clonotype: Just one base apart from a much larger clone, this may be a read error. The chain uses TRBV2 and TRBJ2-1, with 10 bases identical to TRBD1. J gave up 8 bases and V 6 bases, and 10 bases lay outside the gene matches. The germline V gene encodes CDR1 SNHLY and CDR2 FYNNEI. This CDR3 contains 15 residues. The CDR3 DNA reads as TGTGCCAGCAGGGAGACAGGGGGCCAGTACCATGAGCAGTTCTTC. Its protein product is CASRETGGQYHEQFF.

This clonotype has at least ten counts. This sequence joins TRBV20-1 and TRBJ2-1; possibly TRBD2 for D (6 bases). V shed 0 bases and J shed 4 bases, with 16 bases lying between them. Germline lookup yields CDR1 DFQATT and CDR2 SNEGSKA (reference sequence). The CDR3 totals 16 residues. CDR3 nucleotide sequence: TGCAGTGCTAGAGATCGGACGGGAGAGGGGTACAATGAGCAGTTCTTC. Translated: CSARDRTGEGYNEQFF.

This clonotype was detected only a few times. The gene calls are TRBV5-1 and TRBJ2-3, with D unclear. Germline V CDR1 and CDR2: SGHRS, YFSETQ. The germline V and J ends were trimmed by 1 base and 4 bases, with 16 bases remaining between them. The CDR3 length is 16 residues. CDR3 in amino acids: CASSLITTGYADTQYF. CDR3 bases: TGCGCCAGCAGCTTGATTACTACCGGATACGCAGATACGCAGTATTTT.

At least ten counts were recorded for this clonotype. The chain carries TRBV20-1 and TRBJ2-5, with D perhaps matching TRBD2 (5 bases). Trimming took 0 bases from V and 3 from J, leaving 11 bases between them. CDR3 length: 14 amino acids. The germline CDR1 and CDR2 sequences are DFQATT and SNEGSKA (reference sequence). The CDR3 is CSARDRVGKETQYF. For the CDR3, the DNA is TGCAGTGCTAGAGATCGGGTCGGGAAAGAGACCCAGTACTTC.

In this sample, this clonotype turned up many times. The CDR3 DNA sequence: TGTGCCAGCAGCTTAAGGGGACTTACTACGAATGAGCAGTTCTTC. Amino acid sequence: CASSLRGLTTNEQFF. The chain employs TRBV7-3 and TRBJ2-1; D might be TRBD2 (6 bases). This CDR3 contains 15 residues. V was clipped by 1 base and J by 7 bases, with 14 bases between them. Germline CDR1 is SGHTA and CDR2 is FQGTGA.

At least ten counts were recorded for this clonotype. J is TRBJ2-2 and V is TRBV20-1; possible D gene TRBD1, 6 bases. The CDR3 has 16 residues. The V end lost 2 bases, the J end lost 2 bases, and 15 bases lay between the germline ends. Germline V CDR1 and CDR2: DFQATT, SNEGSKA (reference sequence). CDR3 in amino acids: CSARWTAQGNTGELFF. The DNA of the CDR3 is TGCAGTGCTAGATGGACTGCACAGGGAAACACCGGGGAGCTGTTTTTT.

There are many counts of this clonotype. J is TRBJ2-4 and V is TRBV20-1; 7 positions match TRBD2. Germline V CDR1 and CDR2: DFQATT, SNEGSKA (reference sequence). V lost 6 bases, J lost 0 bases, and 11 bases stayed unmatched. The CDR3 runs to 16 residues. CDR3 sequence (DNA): TGCAGTGCCGCACGGGGAGCGGGGTTAGCCAAAAACATTCAGTACTTC. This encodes CSAARGAGLAKNIQYF.

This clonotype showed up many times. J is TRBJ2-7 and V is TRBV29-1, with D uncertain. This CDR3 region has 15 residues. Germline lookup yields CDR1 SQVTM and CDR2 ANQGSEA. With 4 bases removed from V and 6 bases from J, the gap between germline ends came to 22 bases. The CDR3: CSVVWQRKVVGEQYF. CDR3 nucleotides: TGCAGCGTTGTCTGGCAGCGTAAGGTGGTGGGCGAGCAGTACTTC.

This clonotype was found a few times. The CDR3 is CASSLRGASTDTQYF. CDR3 bases: TGTGCCAGCAGCTTGCGGGGCGCCAGCACAGATACGCAGTATTTT. This chain joins TRBV5-5 and TRBJ2-3; either TRBD1 or TRBD2 may fit D (5 bases each). The CDR3 loop spans 15 amino acids. Trimming pared 1 base from V and 0 bases from J, leaving 9 bases between. The germline gives CDR1 SGHKS, CDR2 YYEKEE (reference sequence).

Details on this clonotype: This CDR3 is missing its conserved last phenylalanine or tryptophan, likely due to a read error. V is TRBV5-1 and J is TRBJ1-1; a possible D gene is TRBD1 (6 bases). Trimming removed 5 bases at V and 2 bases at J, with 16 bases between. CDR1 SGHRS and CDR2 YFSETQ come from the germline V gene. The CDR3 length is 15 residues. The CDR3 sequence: CASRMDPGANTEAFL. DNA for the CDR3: TGCGCCAGCAGGATGGACCCAGGGGCCAACACTGAAGCTTTCCTT.

The CDR3 nucleotides are TGCGCCAGCAGGAGGACGCTAGCGGGGGGAAGTAACAATGAGCAGTTCTTC. Translated, it gives CASRRTLAGGSNNEQFF. This chain connects TRBV5-1 to TRBJ2-1, with TRBD2 matching 11 bases. The CDR3 runs 17 residues. From germline, CDR1 is SGHRS and CDR2 YFSETQ. The V and J ends lost 5 bases and 5 bases, in that order; junction bases with no gene match: 12. Filled out from reference TRBV5-1 and TRBJ2-1, the complete variable domain reads KAGVTQTPRYLIKTRGQQVTLSCSPISGHRSVSWYQQTPGQGLQFLFEYFSETQRNKGNFPGRFSGRQFSNSRSEMNVSTLELGDSALYLCASRRTLAGGSNNEQFFGPGTRLTVL.

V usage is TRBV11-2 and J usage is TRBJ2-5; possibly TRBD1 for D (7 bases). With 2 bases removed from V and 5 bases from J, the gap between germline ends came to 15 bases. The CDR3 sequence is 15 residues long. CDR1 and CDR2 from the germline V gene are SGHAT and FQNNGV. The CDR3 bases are TGTGCCAGCAGCTTACAGTCAGGGGGGCAGGAGACCCAGTACTTC. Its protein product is CASSLQSGGQETQYF.

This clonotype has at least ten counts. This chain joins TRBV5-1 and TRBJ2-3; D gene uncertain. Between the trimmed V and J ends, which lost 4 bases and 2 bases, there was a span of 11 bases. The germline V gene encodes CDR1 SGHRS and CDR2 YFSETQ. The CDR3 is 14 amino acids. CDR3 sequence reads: CASSLVGSTDTQYF. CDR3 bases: TGCGCCAGCAGCCTAGTCGGCTCCACAGATACGCAGTATTTT.

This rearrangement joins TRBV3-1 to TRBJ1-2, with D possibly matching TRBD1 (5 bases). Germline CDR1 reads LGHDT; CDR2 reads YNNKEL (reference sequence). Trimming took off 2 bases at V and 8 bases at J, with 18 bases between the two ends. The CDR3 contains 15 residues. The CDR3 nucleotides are TGTGCCAGCAGCCAACTGGGACTGACTATCCGGGGCTACACCTTC. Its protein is CASSQLGLTIRGYTF.

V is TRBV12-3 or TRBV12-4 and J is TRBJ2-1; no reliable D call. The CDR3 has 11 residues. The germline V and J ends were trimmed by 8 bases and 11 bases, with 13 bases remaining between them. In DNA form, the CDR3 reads TGTGCCAGCGCAGGAGACCGTCAGCAGTTCTTC. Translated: CASAGDRQQFF.

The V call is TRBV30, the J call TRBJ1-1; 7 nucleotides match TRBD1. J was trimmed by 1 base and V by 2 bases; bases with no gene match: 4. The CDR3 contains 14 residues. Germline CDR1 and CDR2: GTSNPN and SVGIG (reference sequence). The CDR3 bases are TGTGCCTGGAGTTTCAGGGGGGGGAACACTGAAGCTTTCTTT. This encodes CAWSFRGGNTEAFF.

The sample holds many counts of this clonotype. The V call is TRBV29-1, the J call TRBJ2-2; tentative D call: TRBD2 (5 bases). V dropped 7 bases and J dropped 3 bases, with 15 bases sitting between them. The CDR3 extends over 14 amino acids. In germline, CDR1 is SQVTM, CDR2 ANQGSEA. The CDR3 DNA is TGCAGCGCGTTAGGTGGGAGAGACACCGGGGAGCTGTTTTTT. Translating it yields CSALGGRDTGELFF.

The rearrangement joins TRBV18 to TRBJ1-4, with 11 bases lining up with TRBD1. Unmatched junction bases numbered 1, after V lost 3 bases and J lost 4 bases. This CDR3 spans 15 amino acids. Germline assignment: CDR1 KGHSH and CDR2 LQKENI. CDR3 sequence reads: CASSPGQGVNEKLFF. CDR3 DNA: TGTGCCAGCTCACCGGGACAGGGGGTTAATGAAAAACTGTTTTTT.

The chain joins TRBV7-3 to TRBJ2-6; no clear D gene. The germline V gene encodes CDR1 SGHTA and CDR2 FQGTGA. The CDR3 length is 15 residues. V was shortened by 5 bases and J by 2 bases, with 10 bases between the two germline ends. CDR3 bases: TGTGCCAGCAGCCCCGCAGGTGCTGGGGCCAACGTCCTGACTTTC. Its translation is CASSPAGAGANVLTF.

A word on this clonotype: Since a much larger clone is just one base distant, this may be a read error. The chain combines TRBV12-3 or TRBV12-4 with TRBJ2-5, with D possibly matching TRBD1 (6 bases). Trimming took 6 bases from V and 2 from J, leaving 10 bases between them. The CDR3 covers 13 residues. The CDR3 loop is CASRPRGQETQYF. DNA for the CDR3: TGTGCCAGCAGGCCCAGGGGACAAGAGACCCAGTACTTC.